This T cell receptor (beta chain) was sequenced during a study of CD8+ T cells in alopecia areata (dated by TCRdb to the late 2010s). Turning to the overall study: Treated patients were enrolled in an open-label pilot trial of oral tofacitinib at 5 to 10 mg twice daily for moderate-to-severe alopecia areata. TCRbeta CDR3 regions were amplified by immunoSEQ multiplex PCR using 35 Vbeta forward and 13 Jbeta reverse primers. In treated patients, disease severity was measured using the SALT score, which gives the percentage of scalp surface area affected. In both human patients and the C3H/HeJ mouse model, the study applied high-throughput TCRbeta sequencing to look at T cell clonal expansion in alopecia areata. Scalp clonality was compared among normal scalp (n=4), patchy alopecia areata scalp (n=8), and alopecia totalis/universalis scalp (n=8). Tofacitinib was administered for 6 to 18 months, and 6 months of follow-up off drug were then conducted to assess delayed response and recurrence. Scalp tissue and sorted CD4+ and CD8+ peripheral blood T cells from patchy and totalis/universalis alopecia areata patients and from healthy controls were covered by human TCRbeta sequencing. Biopsies were taken from tofacitinib-treated patients at baseline and again at 4 and 24 weeks into treatment, and several of those patients also had a later scalp biopsy. RNA came from the PAXgene miRNA kit for fixed scalp, the miRNeasy kit for PBMCs, and the RNeasy kit for mouse skin. Overall study outcomes, separate from this receptor: Unlike mouse skin, which is dominated by gammadelta T cells, normal human skin has resident alphabeta T cells that are also sequenced, and this complicates analysis of the scalp TCR repertoire. Scalp clonality and the number of expanded CD8+ clones among the top 100 scalp clones were significantly decreased by tofacitinib. Compared with normal scalp, lesional scalp had higher clonality and more expanded CD8+ clones, particularly in alopecia totalis/universalis, a pattern that suggests antigenic drive. Many expanded lesional clones were found to persist in scalp and blood during tofacitinib treatment, and relapse after treatment cessation may be partly explained by this persistence. Shared TCR sequences between patients were less evident than in mice, which may be partly attributable to HLA diversity in the patient population. Because the treated cohort was small and included a single nonresponder, larger studies are needed to assess links between baseline CD8+ expansion and response.

The treatment or condition label corresponds to: oral pan-JAK inhibitor, 5-10 mg twice daily. Lesional scalp punch biopsies and peripheral blood were obtained from alopecia areata patients. PBMCs were isolated by density centrifugation and stained for CD3, CD4 and CD8, and CD4+ and CD8+ T cells were sorted on a FACSAria. The library was obtained by the immunoSEQ multiplex PCR assay. RNA was extracted from all samples and reverse transcribed into cDNA as template for TCR sequencing. First-strand cDNA was synthesized with SuperScript III using a 2:1 mix of oligo-dT and random hexamers. A synthetic immune receptor repertoire was used to assess amplification bias, and residual bias was removed computationally. In the paper's pipeline: Raw reads were preprocessed for error removal, and CDR3 was defined according to IMGT conventions as running from the conserved cysteine to phenylalanine. Clonality was calculated as 1 minus Shannon entropy normalized by log2 of the number of productive unique TCRs. Scalp TCRbeta sequences were cross-referenced with sorted blood CD4 and CD8 repertoires so that the CD4 or CD8 identity of scalp clones could be inferred. TCRdb holds this immuneACCESS table with in-frame rearrangements only. Some clones are missing; in checked studies, unresolved V genes explain under half, and the rest has no known cause. V and J calls and clone size are given by that table; D and trimming were obtained from the DNA. The table for this sample lists 200,000 to 250,000 clones; roughly three fifths of them were counted only once. 1.2% of the sample is held by the ten biggest clonotypes.

The CDR3 covers 15 residues, taking in both the cysteine and the phenylalanine. The DNA shown is the 45-base CDR3, in frame from base 1. V trim: 5 bases; J trim: 0 bases; unmatched bases: 7. CDR1 SNHLY and CDR2 FYNNEI were looked up in the germline V gene. This clone was picked up a small number of times. The specificity of this receptor is unknown. Within one base of it there is no much larger clone, and no base qualities were kept. The chain is encoded by TRBV2 joined to TRBJ2-7; 7 bases in between match TRBD2. The input for sequencing was CD4+ T cells sorted from blood, taken between weeks 43 and 45, from a patient treated with tofacitinib. The clonotype comes from a human donor with alopecia areata. Here is the DNA: TGTGCCAGCAGTATAGCGGGTTTCAGCTCCTACGAGCAGTACTTC. Its coded protein is CASSIAGFSSYEQYF. Outside the CDR3, residues come from the reference TRBV2 and TRBJ2-7 proteins, so the full variable domain is: EPEVTQTPSHQVTQMGQEVILRCVPISNHLYFYWYRQILGQKVEFLVSFYNNEISEKSEIFDDQFSVERPDGSNFTLKIRSTKLEDSAMYFCASSIAGFSSYEQYFGPGTRLTVT.